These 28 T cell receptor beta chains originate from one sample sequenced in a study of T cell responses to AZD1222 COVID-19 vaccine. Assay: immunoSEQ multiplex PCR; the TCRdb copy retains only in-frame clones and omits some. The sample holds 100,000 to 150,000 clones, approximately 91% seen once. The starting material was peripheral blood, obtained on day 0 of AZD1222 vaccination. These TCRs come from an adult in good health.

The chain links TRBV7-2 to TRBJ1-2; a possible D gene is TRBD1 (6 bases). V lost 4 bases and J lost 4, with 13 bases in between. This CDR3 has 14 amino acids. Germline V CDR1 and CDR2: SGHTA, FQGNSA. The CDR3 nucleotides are TGTGCCAGCAGCTCGGACAGCACGATCTATGGCTACACCTTC. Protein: CASSSDSTIYGYTF.

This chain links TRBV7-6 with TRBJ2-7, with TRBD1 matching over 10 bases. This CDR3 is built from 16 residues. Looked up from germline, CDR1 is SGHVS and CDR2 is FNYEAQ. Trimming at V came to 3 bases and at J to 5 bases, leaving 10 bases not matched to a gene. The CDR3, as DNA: TGTGCCAGCAGCTTGAATCCGGGACAGGGGACGGACGAGCAGTACTTC. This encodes CASSLNPGQGTDEQYF.

CDR3 amino acids: CASSLEGLGTTSNTGELFF. CDR3 DNA: TGTGCCAGCAGCTTGGAGGGTTTGGGGACTACCTCGAACACCGGGGAGCTGTTTTTT. This chain joins TRBV5-4 and TRBJ2-2; 7 bases are shared with TRBD2. The CDR3 consists of 19 residues. Trimming took 0 bases from V and 0 from J; bases not matched to a gene: 11. Germline V gives CDR1 SGHNT, CDR2 YYREEE (reference sequence).

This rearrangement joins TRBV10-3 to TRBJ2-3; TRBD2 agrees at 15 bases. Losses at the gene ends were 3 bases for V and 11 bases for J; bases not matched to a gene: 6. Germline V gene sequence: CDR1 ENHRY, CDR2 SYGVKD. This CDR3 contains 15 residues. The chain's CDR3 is CAISDGTSGRNRQYF. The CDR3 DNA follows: TGTGCCATCAGTGATGGGACTAGCGGGAGGAATAGGCAGTATTTT.

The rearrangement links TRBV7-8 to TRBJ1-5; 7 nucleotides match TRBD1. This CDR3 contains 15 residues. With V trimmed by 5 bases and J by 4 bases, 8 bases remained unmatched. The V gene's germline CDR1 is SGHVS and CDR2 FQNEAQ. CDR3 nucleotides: TGTGCCAGCAGCCCCGGACAGGCGGGGAATCAGCCCCAGCATTTT. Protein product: CASSPGQAGNQPQHF.

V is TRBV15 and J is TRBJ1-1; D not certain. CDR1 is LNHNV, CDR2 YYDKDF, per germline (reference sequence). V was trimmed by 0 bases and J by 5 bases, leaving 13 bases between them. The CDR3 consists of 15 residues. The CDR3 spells CATSRDIGDGTEAFF. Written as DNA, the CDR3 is TGTGCCACCAGCAGAGATATCGGGGATGGGACTGAAGCTTTCTTT. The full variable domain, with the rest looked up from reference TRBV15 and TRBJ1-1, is DAMVIQNPRYQVTQFGKPVTLSCSQTLNHNVMYWYQQKSSQAPKLLFHYYDKDFNNEADTPDNFQSRRPNTSFCFLDIRSPGLGDTAMYLCATSRDIGDGTEAFFGQGTRLTVV.

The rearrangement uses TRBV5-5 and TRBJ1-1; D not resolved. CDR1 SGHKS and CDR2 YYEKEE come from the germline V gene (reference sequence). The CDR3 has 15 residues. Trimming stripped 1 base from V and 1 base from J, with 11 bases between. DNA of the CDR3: TGTGCCAGCAGCTTGAACCCCTCCACGAACACTGAAGCTTTCTTT. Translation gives CASSLNPSTNTEAFF.

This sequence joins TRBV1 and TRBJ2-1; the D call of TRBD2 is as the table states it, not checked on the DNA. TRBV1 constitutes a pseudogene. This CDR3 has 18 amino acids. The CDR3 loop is CTSSQGVAGVRSYNEQFF. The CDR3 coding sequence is TGCACCAGCAGCCAAGGAGTAGCGGGGGTCCGCTCCTACAATGAGCAGTTCTTC.

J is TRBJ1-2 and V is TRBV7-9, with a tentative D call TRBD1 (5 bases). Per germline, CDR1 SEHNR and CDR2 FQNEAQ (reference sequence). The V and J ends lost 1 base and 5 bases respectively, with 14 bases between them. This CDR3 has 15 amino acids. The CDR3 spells CASSLDGGVGYGYTF. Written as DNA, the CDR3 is TGTGCCAGCAGCTTAGATGGAGGGGTGGGGTATGGCTACACCTTC.

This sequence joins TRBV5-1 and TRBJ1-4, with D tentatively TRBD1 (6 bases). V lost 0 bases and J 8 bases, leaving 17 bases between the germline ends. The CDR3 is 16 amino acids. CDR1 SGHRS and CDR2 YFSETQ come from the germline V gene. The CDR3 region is CASSLGGGRAFEKLFF. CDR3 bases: TGCGCCAGCAGCTTGGGCGGGGGGCGCGCTTTCGAAAAACTGTTTTTT.

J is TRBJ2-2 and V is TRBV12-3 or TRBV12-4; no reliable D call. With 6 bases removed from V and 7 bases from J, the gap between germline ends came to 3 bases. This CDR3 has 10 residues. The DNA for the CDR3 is TGTGCCAGCAGCCTCGGGGAGCTGTTTTTT. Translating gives CASSLGELFF.

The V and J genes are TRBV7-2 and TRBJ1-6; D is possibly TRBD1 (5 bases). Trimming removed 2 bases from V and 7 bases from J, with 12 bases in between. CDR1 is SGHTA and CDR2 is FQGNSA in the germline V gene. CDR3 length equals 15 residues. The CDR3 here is CASSLRPGDNSPLHF. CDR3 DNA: TGTGCCAGCAGCTTACGTCCGGGGGACAATTCACCCCTCCACTTT. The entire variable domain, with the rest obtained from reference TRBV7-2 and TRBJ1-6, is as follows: GAGVSQSPSNKVTEKGKDVELRCDPISGHTALYWYRQSLGQGLEFLIYFQGNSAPDKSGLPSDRFSAERTGGSVSTLTIQRTQQEDSAVYLCASSLRPGDNSPLHFGNGTRLTVT.

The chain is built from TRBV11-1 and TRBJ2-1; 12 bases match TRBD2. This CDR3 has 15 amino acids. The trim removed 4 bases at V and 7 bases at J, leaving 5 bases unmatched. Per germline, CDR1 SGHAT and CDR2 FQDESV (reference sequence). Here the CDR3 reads CASSYPSGGVNEQFF. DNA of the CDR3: TGTGCCAGCAGCTATCCTAGCGGGGGGGTGAATGAGCAGTTCTTC.

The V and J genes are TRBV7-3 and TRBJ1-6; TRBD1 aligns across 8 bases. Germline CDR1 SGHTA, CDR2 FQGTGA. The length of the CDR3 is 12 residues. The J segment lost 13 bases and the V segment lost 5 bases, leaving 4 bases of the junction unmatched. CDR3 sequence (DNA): TGTGCCAGCAGCCCAGGGACAGGCCCCCTCCACTTT. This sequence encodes CASSPGTGPLHF. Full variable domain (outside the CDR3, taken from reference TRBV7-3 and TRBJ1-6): GAGVSQTPSNKVTEKGKYVELRCDPISGHTALYWYRQSLGQGPEFLIYFQGTGAADDSGLPNDRFFAVRPEGSVSTLKIQRTERGDSAVYLCASSPGTGPLHFGNGTRLTVT.

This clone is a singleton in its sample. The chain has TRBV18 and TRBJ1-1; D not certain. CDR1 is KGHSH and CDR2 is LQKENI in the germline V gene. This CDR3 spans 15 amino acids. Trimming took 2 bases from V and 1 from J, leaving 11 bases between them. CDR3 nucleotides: TGTGCCAGCTCACCAACCACCATCACGAACACTGAAGCTTTCTTT. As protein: CASSPTTITNTEAFF.

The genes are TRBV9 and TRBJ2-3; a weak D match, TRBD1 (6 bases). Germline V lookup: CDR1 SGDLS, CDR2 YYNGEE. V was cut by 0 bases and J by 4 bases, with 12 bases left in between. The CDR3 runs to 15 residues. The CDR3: CASSVATGNADTQYF. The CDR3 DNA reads TGTGCCAGCAGCGTAGCTACAGGGAACGCAGATACGCAGTATTTT.

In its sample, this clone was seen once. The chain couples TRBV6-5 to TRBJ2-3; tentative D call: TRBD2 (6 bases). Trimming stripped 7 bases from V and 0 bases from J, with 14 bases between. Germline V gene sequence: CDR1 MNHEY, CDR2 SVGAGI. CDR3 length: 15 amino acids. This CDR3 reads CASKRGGISTDTQYF. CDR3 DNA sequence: TGTGCCAGCAAGAGGGGCGGGATTAGCACAGATACGCAGTATTTT.

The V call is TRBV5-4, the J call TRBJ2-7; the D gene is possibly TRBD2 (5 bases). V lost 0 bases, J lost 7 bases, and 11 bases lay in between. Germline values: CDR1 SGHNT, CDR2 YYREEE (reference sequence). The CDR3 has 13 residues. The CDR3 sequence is CASSLGSGSEQYF. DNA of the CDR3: TGTGCCAGCAGCTTGGGCAGCGGAAGTGAGCAGTACTTC.

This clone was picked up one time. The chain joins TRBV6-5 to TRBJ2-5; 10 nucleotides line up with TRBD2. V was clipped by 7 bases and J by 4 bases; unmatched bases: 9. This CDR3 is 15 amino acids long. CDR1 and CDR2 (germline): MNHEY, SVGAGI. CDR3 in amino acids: CASTEGLAGVETQYF. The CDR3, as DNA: TGTGCCAGCACCGAGGGGCTAGCGGGAGTAGAGACCCAGTACTTC.

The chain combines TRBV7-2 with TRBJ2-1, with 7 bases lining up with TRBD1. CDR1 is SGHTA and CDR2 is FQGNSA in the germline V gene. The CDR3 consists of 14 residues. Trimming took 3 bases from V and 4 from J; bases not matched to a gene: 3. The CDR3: CASSFPGGYNEQFF. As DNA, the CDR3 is TGTGCCAGCAGCTTCCCAGGGGGATACAATGAGCAGTTCTTC.

The CDR3 sequence is CASSQDLAGENQPQHF. In DNA, the CDR3 is TGCGCCAGCAGCCAAGATCTGGCCGGGGAGAATCAGCCCCAGCATTTT. The chain uses TRBV4-1 and TRBJ1-5; unclear D gene. CDR1 MGHRA and CDR2 YSYEKL come from the germline V gene. The CDR3 contains 16 residues. V dropped 0 bases and J dropped 4 bases, with 13 bases sitting between them.

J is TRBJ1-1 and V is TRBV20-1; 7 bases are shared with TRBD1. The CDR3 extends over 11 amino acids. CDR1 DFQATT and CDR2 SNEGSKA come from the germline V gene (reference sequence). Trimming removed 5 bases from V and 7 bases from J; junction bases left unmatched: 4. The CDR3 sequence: CSAAGGIEAFF. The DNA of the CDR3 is TGCAGTGCTGCAGGGGGGATTGAAGCTTTCTTT.

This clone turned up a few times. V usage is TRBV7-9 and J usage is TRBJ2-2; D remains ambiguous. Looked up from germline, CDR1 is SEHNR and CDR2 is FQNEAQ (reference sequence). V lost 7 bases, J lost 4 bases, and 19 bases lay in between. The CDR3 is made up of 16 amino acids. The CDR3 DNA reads TGTGCCAGCACCCAACCCGGCGGATGGGGCACCGGGGAGCTGTTTTTT. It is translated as CASTQPGGWGTGELFF.

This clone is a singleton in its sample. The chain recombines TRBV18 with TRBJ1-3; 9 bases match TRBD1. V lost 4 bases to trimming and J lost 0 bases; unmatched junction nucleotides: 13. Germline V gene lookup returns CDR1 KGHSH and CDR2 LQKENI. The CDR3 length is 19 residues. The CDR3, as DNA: TGTGCCAGCTCACTCCCGGGACAGGGCCCTTCGTCCTCTGGAAACACCATATATTTT. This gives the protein CASSLPGQGPSSSGNTIYF.

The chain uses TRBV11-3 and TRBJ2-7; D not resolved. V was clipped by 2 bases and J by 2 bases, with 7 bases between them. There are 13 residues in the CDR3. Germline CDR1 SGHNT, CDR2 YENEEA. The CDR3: CASSLYRAYEQYF. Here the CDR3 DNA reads TGTGCCAGCAGCTTATACAGAGCCTACGAGCAGTACTTC. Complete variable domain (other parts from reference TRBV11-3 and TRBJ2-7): EAGVVQSPRYKIIEKKQPVAFWCNPISGHNTLYWYLQNLGQGPELLIRYENEEAVDDSQLPKDRFSAERLKGVDSTLKIQPAELGDSAVYLCASSLYRAYEQYFGPGTRLTVT.

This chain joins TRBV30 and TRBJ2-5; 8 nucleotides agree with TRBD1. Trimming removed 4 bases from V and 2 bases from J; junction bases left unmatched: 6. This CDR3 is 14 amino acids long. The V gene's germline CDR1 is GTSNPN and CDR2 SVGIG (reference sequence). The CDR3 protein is CAWTPQGVQETQYF. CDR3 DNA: TGTGCCTGGACCCCACAGGGGGTTCAAGAGACCCAGTACTTC.

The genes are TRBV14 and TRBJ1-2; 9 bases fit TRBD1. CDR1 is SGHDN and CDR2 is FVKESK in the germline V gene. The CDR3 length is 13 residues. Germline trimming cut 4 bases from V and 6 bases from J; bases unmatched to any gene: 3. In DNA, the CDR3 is TGTGCCAGCAGCCCCCGACAGGGGGATGGCTACACCTTC. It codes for CASSPRQGDGYTF.

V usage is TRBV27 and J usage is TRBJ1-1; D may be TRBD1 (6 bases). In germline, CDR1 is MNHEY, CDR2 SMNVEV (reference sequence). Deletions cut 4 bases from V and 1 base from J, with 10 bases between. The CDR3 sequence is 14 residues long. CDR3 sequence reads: CASSSGEGNTEAFF. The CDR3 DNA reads TGTGCCAGCAGTTCAGGGGAAGGGAACACTGAAGCTTTCTTT.